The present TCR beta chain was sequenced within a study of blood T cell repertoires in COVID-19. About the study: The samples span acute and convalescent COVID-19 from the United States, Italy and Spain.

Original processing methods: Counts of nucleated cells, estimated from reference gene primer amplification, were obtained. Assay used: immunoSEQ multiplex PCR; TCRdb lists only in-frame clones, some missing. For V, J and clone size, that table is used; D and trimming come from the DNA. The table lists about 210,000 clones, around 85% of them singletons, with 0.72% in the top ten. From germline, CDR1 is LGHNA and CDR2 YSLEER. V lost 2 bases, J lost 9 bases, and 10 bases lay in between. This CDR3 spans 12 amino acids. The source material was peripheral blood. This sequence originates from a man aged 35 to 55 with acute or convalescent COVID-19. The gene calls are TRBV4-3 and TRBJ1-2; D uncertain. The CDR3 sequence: CASSQTTGRYTF. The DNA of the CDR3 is TGCGCCAGCAGCCAAACCACGGGTCGCTACACCTTC.